The 21 T cell receptor beta chains below all came from one sample that was sequenced in a study of blood T cell repertoires in COVID-19. TCRdb keeps only in-frame clones here, not all; method: immunoSEQ multiplex PCR. The sample records approximately 390,000 clones, over 75% being singletons. Sequencing used peripheral blood. These receptors all stem from a woman in her sixties or seventies with COVID-19, enrolled during active disease.

The V gene is TRBV15, the J gene TRBJ1-2; 7 positions agree with TRBD1. Germline loops: CDR1 LNHNV, CDR2 YYDKDF (reference sequence). This CDR3 is built from 15 residues. Germline trimming cut 5 bases from V and 2 bases from J; bases unmatched to any gene: 8. The CDR3 here is CATSRPGTDNYGYTF. CDR3 bases: TGTGCCACCAGCCGTCCCGGGACAGACAACTATGGCTACACCTTC.

The rearrangement joins TRBV6-6 to TRBJ1-2, with 12 positions matching TRBD1. CDR1 is MNHNY and CDR2 is SVGAGI in the germline V gene (reference sequence). The CDR3 runs to 17 residues. After removal of 5 bases from V and 2 bases from J, the junction contained 9 bases not matched to a gene. CDR3 in DNA: TGTGCCAGCAGTCCAGGGACAGGGGGCTATGGAAACTATGGCTACACCTTC. Its protein product is CASSPGTGGYGNYGYTF.

The chain links TRBV6-6 to TRBJ1-1; a possible D gene is TRBD1 (6 bases). V was clipped by 6 bases and J by 8 bases, with 10 bases between them. This CDR3 contains 11 residues. Per the germline V gene, CDR1 is MNHNY and CDR2 is SVGAGI (reference sequence). The CDR3 sequence: CASSKGGEAFF. CDR3 DNA: TGTGCCAGCAGCAAGGGGGGGGAAGCTTTCTTT.

This CDR3 reads CASSYTSGGTEAFF. In DNA, the CDR3 is TGTGCCAGCAGTTACACCTCAGGGGGAACTGAAGCTTTCTTT. The chain couples TRBV6-5 to TRBJ1-1; 7 nucleotides line up with TRBD1. Trimming at V came to 2 bases and at J to 5 bases, leaving 5 bases not matched to a gene. Germline CDR1 is MNHEY and CDR2 is SVGAGI. The CDR3 contains 14 residues.

The chain links TRBV5-1 to TRBJ2-3; D is perhaps TRBD2 (7 bases). V was shortened by 2 bases and J by 4 bases, with 17 bases between the two germline ends. The CDR3 is 16 residues long. Germline V gives CDR1 SGHRS, CDR2 YFSETQ. The CDR3, as DNA: TGCGCCAGCAGCTTACCACTAGTAGGGGGGGCAGATACGCAGTATTTT. As protein: CASSLPLVGGADTQYF.

This clone showed up just once. The J gene is TRBJ1-1, the V gene TRBV5-8, with D unclear. This CDR3 has 12 residues. Germline CDR1 reads SGHTS; CDR2 reads YDEGEE. V was cut by 0 bases and J by 7 bases, with 7 bases left in between. The CDR3 sequence: CASSLGQVEAFF. Written as DNA, the CDR3 is TGTGCCAGCAGCTTGGGGCAGGTTGAAGCTTTCTTT.

The chain is built from TRBV5-1 and TRBJ1-1; TRBD1 is a possible D gene (5 bases). The germline V gene encodes CDR1 SGHRS and CDR2 YFSETQ. Trimming removed 4 bases from V and 4 bases from J, with 23 bases in between. The CDR3 covers 17 residues. The CDR3 loop is CASSPRGWTGGVTEAFF. CDR3 DNA: TGCGCCAGCAGCCCCCGTGGGTGGACGGGGGGGGTCACTGAAGCTTTCTTT.

This chain uses TRBV5-4 with TRBJ1-1; unclear D gene. Between the trimmed V and J ends, which lost 3 bases and 0 bases, there was a span of 12 bases. This CDR3 spans 15 amino acids. Germline V lookup: CDR1 SGHNT, CDR2 YYREEE (reference sequence). CDR3 in amino acids: CASSWRAGMNTEAFF. The CDR3 region has the DNA TGTGCCAGCAGCTGGCGAGCGGGGATGAACACTGAAGCTTTCTTT.

The rearrangement links TRBV6-5 to TRBJ2-1, with 7 bases aligning to TRBD2. The length of the CDR3 is 13 residues. Trimming took 6 bases from V and 6 from J; bases not matched to a gene: 5. Germline loops: CDR1 MNHEY, CDR2 SVGAGI. The chain's CDR3 is CASRRLAGNEQFF. The CDR3 bases are TGTGCCAGCAGGAGACTAGCCGGCAATGAGCAGTTCTTC.

V usage is TRBV6-1 and J usage is TRBJ2-2; no definite D call. V was clipped by 2 bases and J by 6 bases, with 10 bases between them. The length of the CDR3 is 14 residues. Looked up from germline, CDR1 is MNHNS and CDR2 is SASEGT. The CDR3 DNA follows: TGTGCCAGCAGTGAAAACTTCAAACCCGGGGAGCTGTTTTTT. Translating it yields CASSENFKPGELFF.

The chain couples TRBV5-4 to TRBJ2-3, with a weak D call TRBD2 (6 bases). The CDR3 length is 16 residues. The germline V and J ends were trimmed by 5 bases and 3 bases, with 19 bases remaining between them. Per germline, CDR1 SGHNT and CDR2 YYREEE (reference sequence). CDR3 in amino acids: CASRLNVGGGTDTQYF. In nucleotides, the CDR3 is TGTGCCAGCAGATTGAATGTCGGGGGAGGTACAGATACGCAGTATTTT.

V usage is TRBV6-6 and J usage is TRBJ2-5, with TRBD2 as a possible D gene (6 bases). The CDR3 runs to 12 residues. Deletions cut 8 bases from V and 7 bases from J, with 14 bases between. In germline, CDR1 is MNHNY, CDR2 SVGAGI (reference sequence). The CDR3 reads CASSGGLGTQYF. The CDR3 bases are TGTGCCAGCTCCGGGGGTTTGGGGACCCAGTACTTC.

V usage is TRBV6-1 and J usage is TRBJ2-5; tentatively, D is TRBD2 (6 bases). Trimming pared 0 bases from V and 4 bases from J, leaving 12 bases between. Per the germline V gene, CDR1 is MNHNS and CDR2 is SASEGT. The CDR3 contains 15 residues. DNA for the CDR3: TGTGCCAGCAGTGAAGCGGGGCGGGGTGGAGAGACCCAGTACTTC. Its translation: CASSEAGRGGETQYF.

The chain joins TRBV5-1 to TRBJ2-1; TRBD2 matches 9 bases. Germline CDR1 and CDR2: SGHRS and YFSETQ. CDR3 length equals 14 residues. Losses at the gene ends were 2 bases for V and 5 bases for J; bases not matched to a gene: 2. The CDR3 DNA follows: TGCGCCAGCAGCTTCGCGGGGGGGAACAATGAGCAGTTCTTC. This sequence encodes CASSFAGGNNEQFF.

CDR3 DNA sequence: TGTGCCATCAGCAGGGAAACTACTGAAGCTTTCTTT. Amino acids: CAISRETTEAFF. The chain employs TRBV10-3 and TRBJ1-1, with TRBD1 as a possible D gene (5 bases). The germline gives CDR1 ENHRY, CDR2 SYGVKD. This CDR3 region has 12 residues. Trimming took off 6 bases at V and 5 bases at J, with 10 bases between the two ends.

This chain joins TRBV19 and TRBJ1-2, with TRBD1 matching 9 bases. This CDR3 has 15 residues. Trimming at V came to 4 bases and at J to 5 bases, leaving 8 bases not matched to a gene. Germline lookup yields CDR1 LNHDA and CDR2 SQIVND (reference sequence). The CDR3 nucleotides read TGTGCCAGTAGTAGGGACAGGGATAATCCTTATGGCTACACCTTC. Its protein product is CASSRDRDNPYGYTF.

The chain has TRBV7-3 and TRBJ2-7; perhaps TRBD1 as D (5 bases). V was pared by 5 bases and J by 1 base, with 15 bases between. The CDR3 consists of 15 residues. CDR1 is SGHTA, CDR2 FQGTGA, per germline. Here the CDR3 reads CASSPTAGKSYEQYF. The CDR3 DNA reads TGTGCCAGCAGCCCGACAGCTGGGAAGTCCTACGAGCAGTACTTC. The whole variable domain, remainder taken from reference TRBV7-3 and TRBJ2-7, is GAGVSQTPSNKVTEKGKYVELRCDPISGHTALYWYRQSLGQGPEFLIYFQGTGAADDSGLPNDRFFAVRPEGSVSTLKIQRTERGDSAVYLCASSPTAGKSYEQYFGPGTRLTVT.

This rearrangement joins TRBV2 to TRBJ2-5; D is possibly TRBD2 (6 bases). The CDR3 covers 12 residues. The germline V gene has CDR1 SNHLY and CDR2 FYNNEI. Trimming took 8 bases from V and 7 from J, leaving 14 bases between them. The chain's CDR3 is CASDHGRGTQYF. The CDR3 DNA is TGTGCCAGCGACCACGGGCGGGGGACCCAGTACTTC. The entire variable domain, with the rest obtained from reference TRBV2 and TRBJ2-5, is as follows: EPEVTQTPSHQVTQMGQEVILRCVPISNHLYFYWYRQILGQKVEFLVSFYNNEISEKSEIFDDQFSVERPDGSNFTLKIRSTKLEDSAMYFCASDHGRGTQYFGPGTRLLVL.

The chain has TRBV28 and TRBJ2-3; 7 nucleotides match TRBD2. The trim removed 8 bases at V and 0 bases at J, leaving 17 bases unmatched. Germline V lookup: CDR1 MDHEN, CDR2 SYDVKM. CDR3 size: 18 residues. The CDR3 reads CASSLTASGSFSTDTQYF. The CDR3 DNA sequence: TGTGCCAGCTCATTGACGGCTAGCGGATCCTTTAGCACAGATACGCAGTATTTT.

This clone has a handful of counts. The V and J genes are TRBV2 and TRBJ2-7; 8 nucleotides match TRBD2. V gave up 5 bases and J gave up 4 bases; unmatched junction bases: 16. The germline gives CDR1 SNHLY, CDR2 FYNNEI. The CDR3 loop spans 17 amino acids. CDR3 sequence: CASSSGVKAGDQYEQYF. CDR3 in DNA: TGTGCCAGCAGTTCCGGGGTCAAAGCGGGGGATCAATACGAGCAGTACTTC.

The chain is built from TRBV5-1 and TRBJ2-7; 8 nucleotides match TRBD1. With V trimmed by 3 bases and J by 9 bases, 5 bases remained unmatched. Germline CDR1 and CDR2: SGHRS and YFSETQ. There are 12 residues in the CDR3. The CDR3 DNA reads as TGCGCCAGCAGCTCGGACAGGGCGGTGCAGTACTTC. Translating gives CASSSDRAVQYF.